This TCR beta chain came from a study of shared clonotypes between healthy human individuals. This clone came up many times. Its target is not known. The test was conducted at deep level. The data were produced by immunoSEQ multiplex PCR, yet TCRdb's version contains in-frame clones alone and is incomplete. The sample holds fewer than 600,000 clones; around 77% are singletons and the top ten take about 12%. Study-level points and caveats: Sampling covered nothing but blood. Tissue TCR repertoires likely differ from those found in blood.

Genomic DNA for unsorted samples, which was extracted with the QIAamp DNA Blood Mini kit, came from some 84 million PBMCs. Losses at the gene ends were 6 bases for V and 2 bases for J; bases not matched to a gene: 10. The CDR3 consists of 16 residues. CDR1 and CDR2 from the germline V gene are MDHEN and SYDVKM. Sequencing was performed on PBMCs. The sequence was obtained from a woman between 40 and 50 years old in good health. Some clones in this sample may be carry-over from other donors' samples. The chain uses TRBV28 and TRBJ2-3; TRBD2 agrees at 8 bases. Here the CDR3 reads CASRGSGRRDTDTQYF. The CDR3 DNA follows: TGTGCCAGCAGGGGAAGCGGGAGACGAGACACAGATACGCAGTATTTT. Combining the CDR3 with reference TRBV28 and TRBJ2-3 gives the whole variable domain DVKVTQSSRYLVKRTGEKVFLECVQDMDHENMFWYRQDPGLGLRLIYFSYDVKMKEKGDIPEGYSVSREKKERFSLILESASTNQTSMYLCASRGSGRRDTDTQYFGPGTRLTVL.